This entry describes one TCR beta chain. This sample was taken from a study of control samples from healthy donors and cancer patients. The ends were cut back, 11 bases at V and 6 bases at J, with 20 bases in the middle. Germline V gene lookup returns CDR1 SNHLY and CDR2 FYNNEI. The CDR3 extends over 14 amino acids. The protocol was immunoSEQ multiplex PCR, while the TCRdb copy is restricted to in-frame clones and leaves out a portion. The sample gives tens of thousands of clones, 94% of which show up once; 3% to 4% is in the top ten. V is TRBV2 and J is TRBJ1-5; possible D gene TRBD1, 5 bases. The sequenced sample was blood. The origin of this receptor is a man between 25 and 39 years old in good health. CDR3 loop: CARVQSGGGQPQHF. Here the CDR3 DNA reads TGTGCCCGCGTTCAATCGGGGGGGGGTCAGCCCCAGCATTTT.